The sequence of this TCR beta chain was determined in a study of response to subunit inactivated influenza vaccine (dated by TCRdb to 2017 to 2018). In terms of the full investigation: The study used deep quantitative T cell receptor repertoire profiling to track responses to a trivalent subunit inactivated influenza vaccine. Overall study outcomes, separate from this receptor: The authors proposed that each seasonal influenza vaccination may bring in only a limited number of new T cells.

Points on this clonotype: There is no known antigen for this receptor. Base quality data are lacking; no much larger clone is found one base away.

The CDR3 covers 12 residues, taking in both the cysteine and the phenylalanine. CDR3 DNA is the only sequence kept; it has 36 bases, read in frame from the first base. The junction shows trimming of 4 bases on V and 13 bases on J, and the gene matches do not reach 2 bases of it. The germline V gene sets CDR1 to MGHRA and CDR2 to YSYEKL. The library was obtained by RT-PCR. The run used an Illumina HiSeq 2500. In-frame beta chains were kept once TCRdb had trimmed the public reads at Q25 with fastp and called clones with MiXCR. Identical CDR3 proteins give one entry, which carries the most common genes and DNA. The sample records roughly 700,000 distinct CDR3 sequences, around 16% of which are singletons. Under 14% of the sample is taken by the ten largest.

The chain couples TRBV4-1 to TRBJ2-2, and 11 bases in between align with TRBD1. Material: PBMCs from blood, obtained roughly 12 days after vaccination. The sequence was collected from a man aged 50-60 years who received an inactivated influenza vaccine. Donor details come from another sample of the same person, matched by shared clones. The CDR3 sequence is CASSRTGGGLFF. The sequenced DNA: TGCGCCAGCAGCCGGACAGGGGGCGGGCTGTTTTTT.